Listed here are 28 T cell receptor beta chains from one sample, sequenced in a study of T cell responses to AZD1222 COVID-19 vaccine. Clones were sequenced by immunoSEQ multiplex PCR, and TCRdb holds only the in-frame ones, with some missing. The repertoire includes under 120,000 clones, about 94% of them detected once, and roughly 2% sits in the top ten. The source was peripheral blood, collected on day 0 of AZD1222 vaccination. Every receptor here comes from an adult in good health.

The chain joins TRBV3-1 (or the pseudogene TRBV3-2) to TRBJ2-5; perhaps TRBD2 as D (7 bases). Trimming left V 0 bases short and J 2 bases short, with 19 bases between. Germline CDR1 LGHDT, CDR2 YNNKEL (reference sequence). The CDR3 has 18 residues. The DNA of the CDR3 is TGTGCCAGCAGCCAAGATGGGGGCTTAGCGGGTAGGCAAGAGACCCAGTACTTC. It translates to CASSQDGGLAGRQETQYF.

The CDR3 sequence is CASTPPGTGRNYGYTF. The CDR3, as DNA: TGTGCCAGTACCCCCCCCGGGACAGGGCGTAACTATGGCTACACCTTC. This chain joins TRBV19 and TRBJ1-2, with TRBD1 matching over 9 bases. CDR3 length equals 16 residues. Germline V gene sequence: CDR1 LNHDA, CDR2 SQIVND (reference sequence). V was pared by 7 bases and J by 1 base, with 10 bases of the junction left unmatched.

CDR3 region: CASSPDPNYGYTF. DNA of the CDR3: TGTGCCAGCAGCCCGGACCCGAACTATGGCTACACCTTC. J is TRBJ1-2 and V is TRBV2; D ambiguous. The CDR3 is 13 amino acids. V was pared by 6 bases and J by 2 bases, with 10 bases between. The V gene's germline CDR1 is SNHLY and CDR2 FYNNEI.

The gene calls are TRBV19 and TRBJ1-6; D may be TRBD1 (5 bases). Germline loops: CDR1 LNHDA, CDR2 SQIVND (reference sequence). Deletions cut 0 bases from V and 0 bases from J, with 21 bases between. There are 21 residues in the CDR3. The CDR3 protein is CASSIDHRGIAPGSYNSPLHF. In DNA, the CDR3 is TGTGCCAGTAGTATAGATCACCGGGGGATCGCGCCCGGCTCCTATAATTCACCCCTCCACTTT.

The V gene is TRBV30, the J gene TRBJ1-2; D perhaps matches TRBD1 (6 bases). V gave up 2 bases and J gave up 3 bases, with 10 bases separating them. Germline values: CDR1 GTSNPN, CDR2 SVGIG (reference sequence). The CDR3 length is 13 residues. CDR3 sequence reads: CAWSISGDYGYTF. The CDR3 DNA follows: TGTGCCTGGAGTATATCAGGGGACTATGGCTACACCTTC.

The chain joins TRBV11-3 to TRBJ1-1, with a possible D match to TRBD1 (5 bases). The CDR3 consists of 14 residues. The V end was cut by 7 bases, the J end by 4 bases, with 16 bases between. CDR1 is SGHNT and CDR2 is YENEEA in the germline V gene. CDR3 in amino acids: CASTQQAVSTEAFF. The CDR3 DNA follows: TGTGCCAGCACCCAACAGGCAGTGTCCACTGAAGCTTTCTTT.

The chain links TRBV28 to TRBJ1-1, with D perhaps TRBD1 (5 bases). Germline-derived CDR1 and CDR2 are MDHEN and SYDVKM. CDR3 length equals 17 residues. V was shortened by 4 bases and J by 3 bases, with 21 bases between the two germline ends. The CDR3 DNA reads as TGTGCCAGCAGTTCTCCTCGAGCCTCTAGAGGGGACACTGAAGCTTTCTTT. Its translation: CASSSPRASRGDTEAFF.

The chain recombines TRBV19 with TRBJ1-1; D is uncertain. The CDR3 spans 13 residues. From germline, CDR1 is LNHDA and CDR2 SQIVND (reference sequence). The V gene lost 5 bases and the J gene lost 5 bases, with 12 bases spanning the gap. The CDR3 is CASSPLLRTEAFF. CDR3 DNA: TGTGCCAGTAGTCCCCTTTTGAGGACTGAAGCTTTCTTT.

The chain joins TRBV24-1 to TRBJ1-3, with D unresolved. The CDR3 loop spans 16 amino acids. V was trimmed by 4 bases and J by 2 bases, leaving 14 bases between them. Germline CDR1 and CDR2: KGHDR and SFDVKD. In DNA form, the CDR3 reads TGTGCCACCAGTGACCCGCCCGGGATCCCTGGAAACACCATATATTTT. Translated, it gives CATSDPPGIPGNTIYF.

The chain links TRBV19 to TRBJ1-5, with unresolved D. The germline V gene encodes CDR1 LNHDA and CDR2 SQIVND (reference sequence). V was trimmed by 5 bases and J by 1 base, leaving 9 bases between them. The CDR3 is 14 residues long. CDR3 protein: CASSAGRSNQPQHF. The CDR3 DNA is TGTGCCAGTAGTGCAGGACGGAGCAATCAGCCCCAGCATTTT.

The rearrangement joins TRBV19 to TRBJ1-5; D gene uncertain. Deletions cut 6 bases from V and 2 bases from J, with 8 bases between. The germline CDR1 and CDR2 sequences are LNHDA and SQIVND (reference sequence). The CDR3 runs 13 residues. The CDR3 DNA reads TGTGCCAGTAGCCGGGTGGGCAATCAGCCCCAGCATTTT. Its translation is CASSRVGNQPQHF.

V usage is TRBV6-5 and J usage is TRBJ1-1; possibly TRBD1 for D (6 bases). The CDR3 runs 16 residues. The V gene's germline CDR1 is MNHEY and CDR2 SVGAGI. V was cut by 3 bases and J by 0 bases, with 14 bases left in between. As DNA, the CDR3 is TGTGCCAGCAGTTATGGCCGACAGGACATGAACACTGAAGCTTTCTTT. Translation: CASSYGRQDMNTEAFF.

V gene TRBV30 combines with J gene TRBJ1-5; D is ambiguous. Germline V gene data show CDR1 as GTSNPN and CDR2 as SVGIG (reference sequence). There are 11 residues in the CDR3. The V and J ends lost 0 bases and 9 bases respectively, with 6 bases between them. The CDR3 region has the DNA TGTGCCTGGAGTGTACGCGGGCCCCAGCATTTT. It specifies CAWSVRGPQHF.

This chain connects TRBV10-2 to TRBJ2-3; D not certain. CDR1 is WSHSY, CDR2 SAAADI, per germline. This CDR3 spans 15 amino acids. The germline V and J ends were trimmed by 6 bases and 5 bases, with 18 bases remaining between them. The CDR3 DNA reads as TGCGCCAGCAGCCATGGGCCTCCGAGTTTAGATACGCAGTATTTT. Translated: CASSHGPPSLDTQYF.

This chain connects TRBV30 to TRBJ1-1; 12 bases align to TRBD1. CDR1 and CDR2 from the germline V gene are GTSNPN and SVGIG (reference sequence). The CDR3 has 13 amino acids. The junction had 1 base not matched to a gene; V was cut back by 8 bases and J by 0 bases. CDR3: CAGTGGLNTEAFF. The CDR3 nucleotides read TGTGCCGGGACAGGGGGCTTGAACACTGAAGCTTTCTTT.

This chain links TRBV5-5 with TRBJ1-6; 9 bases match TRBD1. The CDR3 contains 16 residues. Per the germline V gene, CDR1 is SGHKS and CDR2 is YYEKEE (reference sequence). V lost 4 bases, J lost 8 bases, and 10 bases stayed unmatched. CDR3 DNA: TGTGCCAGCAGCCCGAGGGAGACAGGGGGTCATTCACCCCTCCACTTT. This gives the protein CASSPRETGGHSPLHF.

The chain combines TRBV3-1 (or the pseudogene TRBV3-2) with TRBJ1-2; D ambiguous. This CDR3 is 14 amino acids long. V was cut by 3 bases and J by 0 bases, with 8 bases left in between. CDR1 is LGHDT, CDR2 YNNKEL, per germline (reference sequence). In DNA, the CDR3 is TGTGCCAGCAGCCAGAGGACGGCTAACTATGGCTACACCTTC. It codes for CASSQRTANYGYTF.

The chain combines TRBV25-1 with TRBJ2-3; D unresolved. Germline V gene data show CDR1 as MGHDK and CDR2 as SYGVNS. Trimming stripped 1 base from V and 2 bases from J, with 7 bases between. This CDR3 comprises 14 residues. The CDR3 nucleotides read TGTGCCAGCAGTGAATTCTCCCTCACAGATACGCAGTATTTT. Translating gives CASSEFSLTDTQYF.

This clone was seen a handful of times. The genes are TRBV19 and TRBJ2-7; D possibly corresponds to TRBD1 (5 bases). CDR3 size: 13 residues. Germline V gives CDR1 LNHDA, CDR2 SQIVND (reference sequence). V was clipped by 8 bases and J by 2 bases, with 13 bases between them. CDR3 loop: CASQGLGTYEQYF. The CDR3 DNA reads TGTGCCAGTCAGGGATTGGGAACCTACGAGCAGTACTTC.

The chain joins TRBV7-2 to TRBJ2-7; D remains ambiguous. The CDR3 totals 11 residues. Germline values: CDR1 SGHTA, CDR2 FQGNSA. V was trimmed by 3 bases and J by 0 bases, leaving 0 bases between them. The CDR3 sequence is CASSFSYEQYF. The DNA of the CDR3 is TGTGCCAGCAGCTTCTCCTACGAGCAGTACTTC.

The CDR3 bases are TGTGCCAGCAGTATCGGACGGAACACTGAAGCTTTCTTT. This encodes CASSIGRNTEAFF. The chain joins TRBV12-3 or TRBV12-4 to TRBJ1-1; D is undetermined. Deletions cut 5 bases from V and 1 base from J, with 8 bases between. This CDR3 spans 13 amino acids.

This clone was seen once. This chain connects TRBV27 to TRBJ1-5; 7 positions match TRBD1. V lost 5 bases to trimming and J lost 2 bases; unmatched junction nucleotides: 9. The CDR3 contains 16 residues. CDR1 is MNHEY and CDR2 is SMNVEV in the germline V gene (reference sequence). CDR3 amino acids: CASSPQTGVGNQPQHF. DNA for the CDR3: TGTGCCAGCAGTCCTCAAACAGGGGTCGGCAATCAGCCCCAGCATTTT.

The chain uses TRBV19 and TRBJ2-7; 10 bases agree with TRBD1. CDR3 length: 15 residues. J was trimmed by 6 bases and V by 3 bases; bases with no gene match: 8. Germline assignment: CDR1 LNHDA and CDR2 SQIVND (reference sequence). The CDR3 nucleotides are TGTGCCAGTAGTATGACAGGGGGCGCTTACACCGAGCAGTACTTC. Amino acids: CASSMTGGAYTEQYF.

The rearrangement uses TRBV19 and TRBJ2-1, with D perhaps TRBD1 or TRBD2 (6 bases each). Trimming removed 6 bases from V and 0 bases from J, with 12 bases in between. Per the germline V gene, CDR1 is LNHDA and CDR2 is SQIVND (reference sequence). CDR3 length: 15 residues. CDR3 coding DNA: TGTGCCAGTAGGGAGGGGGTTACCTCCTACAATGAGCAGTTCTTC. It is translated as CASREGVTSYNEQFF.

The CDR3 loop is CASSYRGSYNSPLHF. As DNA, the CDR3 is TGTGCCAGTAGTTATCGTGGCTCCTATAATTCACCCCTCCACTTT. The genes are TRBV19 and TRBJ1-6, with unresolved D. Germline V gives CDR1 LNHDA, CDR2 SQIVND (reference sequence). V was clipped by 5 bases and J by 0 bases, with 8 bases between them. This CDR3 has 15 amino acids.

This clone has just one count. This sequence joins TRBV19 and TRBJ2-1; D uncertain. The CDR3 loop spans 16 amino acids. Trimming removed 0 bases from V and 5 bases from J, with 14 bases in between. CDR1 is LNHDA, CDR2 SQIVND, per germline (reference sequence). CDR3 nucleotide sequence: TGTGCCAGTAGTATAGAGGGTTATCCTGACAACAATGAGCAGTTCTTC. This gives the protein CASSIEGYPDNNEQFF.

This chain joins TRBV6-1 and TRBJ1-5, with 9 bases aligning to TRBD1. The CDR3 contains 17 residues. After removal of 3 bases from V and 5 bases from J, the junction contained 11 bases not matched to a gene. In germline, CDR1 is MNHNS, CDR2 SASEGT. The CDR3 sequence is CASSDFRGTGFDQPQHF. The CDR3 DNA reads TGTGCCAGCAGTGACTTCAGGGGGACAGGGTTCGATCAGCCCCAGCATTTT.

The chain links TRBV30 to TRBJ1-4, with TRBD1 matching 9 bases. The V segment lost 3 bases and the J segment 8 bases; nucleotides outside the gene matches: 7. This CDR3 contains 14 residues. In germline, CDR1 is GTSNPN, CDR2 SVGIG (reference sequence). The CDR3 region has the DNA TGTGCCTGGAGCGGGGGACAGGGAAGGGAAAAACTGTTTTTT. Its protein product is CAWSGGQGREKLFF.